A selection of T cell receptor beta chains follows, all from one sample in a study of monozygotic twins with inflammatory bowel disease. TCRdb re-called the 5' RACE reads and gives one entry per CDR3 protein, without DNA. The table lists 150,000 to 200,000 distinct CDR3 sequences. What was sequenced was blood. These receptors all stem from a human donor with ulcerative colitis or Crohn's disease, or a healthy co-twin of an affected twin (not recorded which). Each CDR3 is given with its conserved first and last residue. Each record gives: J gene, V gene, CDR3 protein.

TRBJ2-7 TRBV29-1 CSVLAGNYEQYF
TRBJ1-1 TRBV7-7 CASSPVGTVEAFF
TRBJ2-7 TRBV6-1 CASQTGTSGPEQYF
TRBJ2-1 TRBV6-5 CASSYGQGAVYNEQFF
TRBJ1-5 TRBV5-1 CASSTDSLNNQPQHF
TRBJ1-5 TRBV7-6 CASSPQAGNNQPQHF
TRBJ2-2 TRBV6-1 CASTRQGGNTGELFF
TRBJ2-6 TRBV28 CASRPWNTGANVLTF
TRBJ1-1 TRBV5-5 CASSPIGVMNTEAFF
TRBJ2-5 TRBV14 CASSQEPPGSSLETQYF
TRBJ2-7 TRBV20-1 CSARPGRAESSYEQYF
TRBJ2-1 TRBV6-6 CASSPWTVPSEQFF
TRBJ1-2 TRBV25-1 CASSEAGGGYGYTF
TRBJ2-2 TRBV28 CASNSPGLAGGQAPNTGELFF
TRBJ1-6 TRBV7-9 CASSLPDYNSPLHF
TRBJ2-7 TRBV20-1 CSARQDGSYEQYF
TRBJ2-7 TRBV7-2 CASSGLADYYEQYF
TRBJ2-7 TRBV7-6 CASSLARAGEQYF
TRBJ2-7 TRBV7-9 CASSILGRDRGDEQYF
TRBJ2-3 TRBV20-1 CSTLVGGAGGLDTQYF
TRBJ1-1 TRBV20-1 CSRDSNTEAFF
TRBJ2-1 TRBV5-1 CASSLALAGGREQFF
TRBJ2-1 TRBV12-3/TRBV12-4 CASSPSMYEQFF
TRBJ2-7 TRBV5-1 CASSLAVGLEQYF
TRBJ2-7 TRBV19 CASSARGTSYVQYF
TRBJ2-1 TRBV2 CASSPDREGYNEQFF
TRBJ2-4 TRBV7-9 CASSSVAGDKNIQYF
TRBJ2-3 TRBV14 CASSRFGLGSTDTQYF
TRBJ2-2 TRBV7-8 CASSSQSGRLTVGELFF
TRBJ2-7 TRBV20-1 CSATTSGRGIYEQYF
TRBJ2-1 TRBV6-2/TRBV6-3 CASSYRDEPPANEQFF
TRBJ2-3 TRBV5-1 CASSPLHTSGVTDTQYF
TRBJ2-1 TRBV11-2 CASSAGTSGRFSSYNEQFF
TRBJ2-1 TRBV25-1 CASSELLAAYNEQFF
TRBJ1-1 TRBV12-3/TRBV12-4 CASRLTVNTEAFF
TRBJ1-3 TRBV29-1 CSVGDGISGNTIYF
TRBJ1-6 TRBV28 CASSSPTGGYNSPLHF
TRBJ2-3 TRBV28 CASSFVAGTDTQYF
TRBJ1-1 TRBV15 CATSTGDGITFF
TRBJ2-5 TRBV10-1 CASSESRYLETQYF
TRBJ1-2 TRBV20-1 CSARDSRVGYGYTF
TRBJ1-5 TRBV29-1 CSARQGAGNQPQHF
TRBJ2-7 TRBV5-1 CASSLLSSYEQYF
TRBJ1-1 TRBV29-1 CSVSPIRGTEAFF
TRBJ2-7 TRBV29-1 CSVERTGTGGDEQYF
TRBJ2-2 TRBV19 CASSPWTGDTGELFF
TRBJ2-5 TRBV28 CASSITRAGETQYF
TRBJ1-2 TRBV4-2 CASSQDLGYGYTF
TRBJ1-2 TRBV29-1 CSIAGADYGYTF
TRBJ2-3 TRBV20-1 CSAPLAESTDTQYF
TRBJ2-2 TRBV5-1 CASSLGQGMDTGELFF
TRBJ1-3 TRBV9 CASSRPDGPSGNTIYF
TRBJ2-2 TRBV18 CASSPPPGVTGELFF